This TCR beta chain came from a study of blood T cell repertoires in COVID-19. Background on the study: Researchers got acute and convalescent COVID-19 samples from the United States, Italy and Spain. T cells, B-cell-depleted T cells, or PBMCs provided the cDNA or gDNA that served as material.

In the source study's methods: Cell counts per sample came from amplifying reference gene primers. Profiling relied on immunoSEQ multiplex PCR, and the TCRdb table lists in-frame clones only, not all of them. V and J calls and clone size come straight from that table; D and trimming were deduced from the DNA. The data contain 300,000 to 450,000 clones, roughly 86% of them seen just once; the ten biggest clones take up less than 3.5%. The CDR3 has 16 residues. V was trimmed by 1 base and J by 1 base, leaving 17 bases between them. Germline V gives CDR1 GTSNPN, CDR2 SVGIG (reference sequence). The J gene is TRBJ2-7, the V gene TRBV30; D gene uncertain. The material sequenced was peripheral blood. This receptor was obtained from a human donor in a cohort sampled during active COVID-19. The CDR3 spells CAWSGGGGEMSYEQYF. The CDR3 DNA is TGTGCCTGGAGTGGCGGCGGCGGTGAAATGTCCTACGAGCAGTACTTC.